The source of this TCR beta chain is a study of shared clonotypes between healthy human individuals. A roughly 200 ng quantity of DNA, 25,000 to 30,000 T cell genomes, went into the sorted-subset replicate PCRs. Libraries were prepared by immunoSEQ multiplex PCR; TCRdb keeps only in-frame clonotypes and omits some of them. The sample holds around 550,000 clones, 90% to 96% seen once. CDR1 is SGHDT, CDR2 YYEEEE, per germline. The V gene lost 4 bases and the J gene lost 1 base, with 14 bases spanning the gap. This CDR3 region has 15 residues. A split of CD4+ cells into CD45RA+ naive and CD45RA-negative memory subsets was performed.

This clonotype was obtained from a woman in her twenties or thirties in good health. The specimen was naive CD4+ T cells sorted from blood. Subset described: CD45RA+ positively selected. The chain combines TRBV5-6 with TRBJ1-2, with D perhaps TRBD1 (6 bases). Here the CDR3 reads CASSVVRQVNYGYTF. CDR3 bases: TGTGCCAGCAGCGTAGTAAGACAGGTTAACTATGGCTACACCTTC.